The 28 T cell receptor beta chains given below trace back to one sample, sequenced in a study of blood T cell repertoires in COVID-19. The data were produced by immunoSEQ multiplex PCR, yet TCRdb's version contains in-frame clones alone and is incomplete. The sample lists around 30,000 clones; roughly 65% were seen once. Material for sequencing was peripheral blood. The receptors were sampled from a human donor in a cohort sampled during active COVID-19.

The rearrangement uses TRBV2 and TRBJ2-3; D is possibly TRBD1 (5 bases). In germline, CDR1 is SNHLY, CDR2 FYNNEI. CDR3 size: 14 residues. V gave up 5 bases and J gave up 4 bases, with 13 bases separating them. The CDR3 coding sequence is TGTGCCAGCAGTAGACAGACGTGGGCAGATACGCAGTATTTT. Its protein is CASSRQTWADTQYF.

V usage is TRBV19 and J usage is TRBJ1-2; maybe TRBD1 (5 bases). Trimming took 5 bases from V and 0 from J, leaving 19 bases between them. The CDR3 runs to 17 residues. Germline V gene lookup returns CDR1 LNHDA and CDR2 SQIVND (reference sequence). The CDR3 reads CASSLRQQVRANYGYTF. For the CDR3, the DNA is TGTGCCAGTAGTCTCCGGCAACAGGTGAGAGCTAACTATGGCTACACCTTC.

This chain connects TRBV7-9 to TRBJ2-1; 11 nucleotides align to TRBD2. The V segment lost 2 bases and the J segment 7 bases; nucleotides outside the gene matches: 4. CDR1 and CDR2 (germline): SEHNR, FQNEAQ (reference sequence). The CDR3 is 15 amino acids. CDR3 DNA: TGTGCCAGCAGCTTAAGGGCTAGCGGGGGGAATGAGCAGTTCTTC. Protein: CASSLRASGGNEQFF.

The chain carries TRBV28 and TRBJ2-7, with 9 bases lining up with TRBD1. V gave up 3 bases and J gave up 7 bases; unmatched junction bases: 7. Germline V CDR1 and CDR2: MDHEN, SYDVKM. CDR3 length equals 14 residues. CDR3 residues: CASSFIDRGGEQYF. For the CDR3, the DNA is TGTGCCAGCAGTTTTATTGACAGGGGGGGAGAGCAGTACTTC. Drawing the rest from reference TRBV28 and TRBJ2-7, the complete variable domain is DVKVTQSSRYLVKRTGEKVFLECVQDMDHENMFWYRQDPGLGLRLIYFSYDVKMKEKGDIPEGYSVSREKKERFSLILESASTNQTSMYLCASSFIDRGGEQYFGPGTRLTVT.

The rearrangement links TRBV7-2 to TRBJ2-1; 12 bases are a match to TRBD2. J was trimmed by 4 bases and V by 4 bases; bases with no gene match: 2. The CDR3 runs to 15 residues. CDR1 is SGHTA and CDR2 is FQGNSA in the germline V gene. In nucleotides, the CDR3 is TGTGCCAGCAGCTCACTAGCGGGAGGATACAATGAGCAGTTCTTC. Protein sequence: CASSSLAGGYNEQFF.

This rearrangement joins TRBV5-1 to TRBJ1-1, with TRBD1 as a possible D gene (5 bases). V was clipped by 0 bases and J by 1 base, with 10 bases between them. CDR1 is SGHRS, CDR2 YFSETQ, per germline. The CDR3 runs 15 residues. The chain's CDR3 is CASSLAGGRNTEAFF. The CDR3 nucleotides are TGCGCCAGCAGCTTGGCCGGGGGTCGGAACACTGAAGCTTTCTTT.

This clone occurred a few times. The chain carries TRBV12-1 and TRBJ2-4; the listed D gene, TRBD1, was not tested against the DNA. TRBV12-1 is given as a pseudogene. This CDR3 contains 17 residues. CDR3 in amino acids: CASSFYRVEGTKNIQYF. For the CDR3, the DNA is TGTGCCAGCAGCTTTTACAGGGTTGAAGGGACCAAAAACATTCAGTACTTC.

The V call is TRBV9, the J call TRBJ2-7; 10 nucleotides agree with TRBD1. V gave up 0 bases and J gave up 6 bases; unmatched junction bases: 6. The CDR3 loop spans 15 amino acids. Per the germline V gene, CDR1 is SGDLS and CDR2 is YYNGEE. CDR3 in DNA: TGTGCCAGCAGCGTAGGTTGGGACAGGGGTGGCGAGCAGTACTTC. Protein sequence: CASSVGWDRGGEQYF.

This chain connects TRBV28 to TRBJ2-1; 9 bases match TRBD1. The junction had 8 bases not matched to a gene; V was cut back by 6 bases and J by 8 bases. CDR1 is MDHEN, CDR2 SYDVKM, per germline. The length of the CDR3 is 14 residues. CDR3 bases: TGTGCCAGCAGAACTCGCACAGGGGGCGATGAGCAGTTCTTC. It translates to CASRTRTGGDEQFF.

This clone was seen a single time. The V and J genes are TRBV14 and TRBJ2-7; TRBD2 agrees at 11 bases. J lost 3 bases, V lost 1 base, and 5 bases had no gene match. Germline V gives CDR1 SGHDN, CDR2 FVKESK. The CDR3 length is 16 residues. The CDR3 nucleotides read TGTGCCAGCAGCCAAGGACTAGCGGGATGGGGCTACGAGCAGTACTTC. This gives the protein CASSQGLAGWGYEQYF.

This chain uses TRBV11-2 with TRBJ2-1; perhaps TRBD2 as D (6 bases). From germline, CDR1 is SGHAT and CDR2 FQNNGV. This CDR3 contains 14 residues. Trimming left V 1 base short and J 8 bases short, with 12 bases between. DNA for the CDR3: TGTGCCAGCAGCTTAGGACTAGTCAGCTATGAGCAGTTCTTC. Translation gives CASSLGLVSYEQFF.

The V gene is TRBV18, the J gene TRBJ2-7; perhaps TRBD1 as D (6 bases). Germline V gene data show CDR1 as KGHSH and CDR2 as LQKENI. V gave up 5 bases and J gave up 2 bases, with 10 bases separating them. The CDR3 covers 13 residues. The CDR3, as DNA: TGTGCCAGCTCAGTCGGACAGCCCTACGAGCAGTACTTC. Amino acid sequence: CASSVGQPYEQYF.

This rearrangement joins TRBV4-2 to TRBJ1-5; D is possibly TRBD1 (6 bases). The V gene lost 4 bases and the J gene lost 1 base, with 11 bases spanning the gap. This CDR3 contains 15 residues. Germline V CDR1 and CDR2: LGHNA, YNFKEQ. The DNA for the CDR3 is TGTGCCAGCAGCCCCAGGGGTAAAAGCAATCAGCCCCAGCATTTT. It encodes CASSPRGKSNQPQHF.

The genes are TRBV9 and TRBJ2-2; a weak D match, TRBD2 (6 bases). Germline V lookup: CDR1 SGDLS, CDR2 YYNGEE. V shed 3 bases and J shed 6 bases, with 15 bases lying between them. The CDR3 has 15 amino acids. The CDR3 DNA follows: TGTGCCAGCAGCGACCGGGGGACGGCTCCCGGGGAGCTGTTTTTT. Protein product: CASSDRGTAPGELFF.

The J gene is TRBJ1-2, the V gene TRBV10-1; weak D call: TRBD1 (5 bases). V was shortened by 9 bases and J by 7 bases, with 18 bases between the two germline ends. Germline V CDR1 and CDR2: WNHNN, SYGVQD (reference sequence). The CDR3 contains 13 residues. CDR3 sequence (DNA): TGCGCCAGTAGCCGGGACTCCTTTGGTGGCTACACCTTC. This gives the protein CASSRDSFGGYTF.

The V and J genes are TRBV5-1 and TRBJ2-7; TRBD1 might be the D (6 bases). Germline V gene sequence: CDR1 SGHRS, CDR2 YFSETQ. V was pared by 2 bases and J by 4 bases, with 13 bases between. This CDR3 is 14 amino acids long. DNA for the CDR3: TGCGCCAGCAGCTTCCAGGGGTCCTTGTACGAGCAGTACTTC. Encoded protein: CASSFQGSLYEQYF.

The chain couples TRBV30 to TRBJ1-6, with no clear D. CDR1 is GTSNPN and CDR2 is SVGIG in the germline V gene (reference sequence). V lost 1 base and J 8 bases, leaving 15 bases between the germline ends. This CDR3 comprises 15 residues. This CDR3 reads CAWSASRPDHSPLHF. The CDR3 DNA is TGTGCCTGGAGTGCCTCCAGGCCAGATCATTCACCCCTCCACTTT.

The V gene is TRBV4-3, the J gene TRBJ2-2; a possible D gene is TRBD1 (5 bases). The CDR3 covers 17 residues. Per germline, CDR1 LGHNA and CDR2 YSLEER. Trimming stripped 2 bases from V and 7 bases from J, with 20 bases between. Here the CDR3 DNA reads TGCGCCAGCAGCCAAACACCAGGGTCTACAGCAGGCGGGGAGCTGTTTTTT. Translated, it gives CASSQTPGSTAGGELFF.

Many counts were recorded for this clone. The CDR3 sequence: CASSLTGNEQFF. CDR3 nucleotide sequence: TGTGCCAGCAGTTTAACAGGTAATGAGCAGTTCTTC. The chain carries TRBV27 and TRBJ2-1, with D maybe TRBD1 (5 bases). V was clipped by 2 bases and J by 7 bases, with 6 bases between them. Looked up from germline, CDR1 is MNHEY and CDR2 is SMNVEV (reference sequence). CDR3 size: 12 residues.

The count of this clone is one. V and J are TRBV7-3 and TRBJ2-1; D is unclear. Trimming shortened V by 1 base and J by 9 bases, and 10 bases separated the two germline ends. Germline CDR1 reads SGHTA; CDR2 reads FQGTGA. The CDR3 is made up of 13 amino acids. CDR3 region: CASSLNQVSEQFF. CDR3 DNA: TGTGCCAGCAGCTTAAACCAGGTCAGTGAGCAGTTCTTC.

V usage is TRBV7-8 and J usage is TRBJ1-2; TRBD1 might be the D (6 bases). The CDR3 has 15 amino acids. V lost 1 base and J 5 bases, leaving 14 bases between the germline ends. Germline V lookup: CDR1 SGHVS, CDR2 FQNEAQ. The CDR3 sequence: CASSLVGRGVYGYTF. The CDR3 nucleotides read TGTGCCAGCAGCTTAGTTGGGAGGGGGGTATATGGCTACACCTTC.

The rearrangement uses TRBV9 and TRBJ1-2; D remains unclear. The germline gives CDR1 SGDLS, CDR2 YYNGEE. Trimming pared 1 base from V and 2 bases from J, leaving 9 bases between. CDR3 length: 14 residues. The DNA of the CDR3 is TGTGCCAGCAGCGTAAACAGTCCCAACTATGGCTACACCTTC. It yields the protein CASSVNSPNYGYTF.

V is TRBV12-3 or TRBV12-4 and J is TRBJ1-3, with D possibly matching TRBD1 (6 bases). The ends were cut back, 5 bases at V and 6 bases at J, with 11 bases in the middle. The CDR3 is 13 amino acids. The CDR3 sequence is CASSQQGVNTIYF. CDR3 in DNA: TGTGCCAGCAGTCAACAGGGAGTAAACACCATATATTTT.

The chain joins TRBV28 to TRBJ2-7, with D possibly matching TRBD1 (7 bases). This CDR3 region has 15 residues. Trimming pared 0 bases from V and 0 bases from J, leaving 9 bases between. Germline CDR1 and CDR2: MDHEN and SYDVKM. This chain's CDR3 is CASSLWQGGSYEQYF. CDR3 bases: TGTGCCAGCAGTTTATGGCAGGGGGGCTCCTACGAGCAGTACTTC. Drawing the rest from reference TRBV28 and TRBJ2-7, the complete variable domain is DVKVTQSSRYLVKRTGEKVFLECVQDMDHENMFWYRQDPGLGLRLIYFSYDVKMKEKGDIPEGYSVSREKKERFSLILESASTNQTSMYLCASSLWQGGSYEQYFGPGTRLTVT.

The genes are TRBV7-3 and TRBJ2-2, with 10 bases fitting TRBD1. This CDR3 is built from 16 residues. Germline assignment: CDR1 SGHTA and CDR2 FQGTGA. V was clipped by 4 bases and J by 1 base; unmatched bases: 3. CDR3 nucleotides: TGTGCCAGCAGCTCCAGGACAGGGGGGAACACCGGGGAGCTGTTTTTT. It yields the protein CASSSRTGGNTGELFF.

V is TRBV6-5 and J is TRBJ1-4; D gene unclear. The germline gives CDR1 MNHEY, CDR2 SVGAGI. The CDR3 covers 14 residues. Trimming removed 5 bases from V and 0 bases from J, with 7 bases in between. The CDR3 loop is CASSLSATNEKLFF. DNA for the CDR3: TGTGCCAGCAGTCTCAGCGCAACTAATGAAAAACTGTTTTTT.

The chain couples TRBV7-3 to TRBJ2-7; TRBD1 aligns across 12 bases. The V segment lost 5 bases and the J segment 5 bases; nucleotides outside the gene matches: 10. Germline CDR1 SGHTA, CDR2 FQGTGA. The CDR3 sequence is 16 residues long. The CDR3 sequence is CASSPHRGTGGHEQYF. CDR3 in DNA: TGTGCCAGCAGCCCCCATAGGGGGACAGGGGGCCACGAGCAGTACTTC.

For the CDR3, the DNA is TGTGCCAGCAGCCGAGGCGGGGAGGCTTACAATGAGCAGTTCTTC. Its protein product is CASSRGGEAYNEQFF. J is TRBJ2-1 and V is TRBV11-3; TRBD2 might be the D (6 bases). This CDR3 comprises 15 residues. V was clipped by 5 bases and J by 4 bases, with 15 bases between them. The germline V gene encodes CDR1 SGHNT and CDR2 YENEEA. The variable domain in full, completed from reference TRBV11-3 and TRBJ2-1, reads EAGVVQSPRYKIIEKKQPVAFWCNPISGHNTLYWYLQNLGQGPELLIRYENEEAVDDSQLPKDRFSAERLKGVDSTLKIQPAELGDSAVYLCASSRGGEAYNEQFFGPGTRLTVL.